The T cell receptor (beta chain) described here comes from a study of OX40 agonist ivuxolimab in advanced cancers. Study details: Head and neck, renal cell, melanoma or hepatocellular carcinoma were the cancers that dose-escalation patients had. Averaging roughly 60 years in age, with a range of about 23 to 79, the cohort was approximately 83% male.

There are a few counts of this clone. Its antigen is currently unknown. Repertoires were generated with immunoSEQ multiplex PCR, while TCRdb's copy carries only in-frame clones and drops some. The profile covers about 26,000 clones, with about 70% appearing a single time and roughly 15% taken by the ten largest. The study, taken as a whole, reports: Averaged across samples, CD8+ T cells carried more expanded clones than CD4+ did.

The sample in question was CD4+ or CD8+ T cells sorted from blood, obtained in a trial of the OX40 agonist ivuxolimab. The sequence derives from an adult with an advanced solid tumor such as melanoma, head and neck, liver or kidney cancer.

This CDR3 reads CASNVGGTEAFF. The CDR3 nucleotides read TGTGCCAGCAACGTCGGGGGGACTGAAGCTTTCTTT. The V and J genes are TRBV7-9 and TRBJ1-1; tentative D call: TRBD1 (5 bases). The CDR3 sequence is 12 residues long. V shed 7 bases and J shed 5 bases, with 11 bases lying between them. Germline CDR1 reads SEHNR; CDR2 reads FQNEAQ (reference sequence).